This T cell receptor beta chain was found in a study of shared clonotypes between healthy human individuals. Within Nashville, Tennessee resided all donors, each a Caucasian adult. Pooled CD45RO+ cells and CCR7-negative CD45RA+ TemRA cells made up CD8 memory. A deep-level run was used for the assay. Study processing details: Junction-only immunoSEQ data arrived without quality scores, meaning filtering differed. Generated by immunoSEQ multiplex PCR, the TCRdb table keeps only in-frame clones and is missing some. The V and J calls and the clone size are those of that table, but D and trimming were determined from the DNA. The sample lists fewer than 150,000 clones; about 63% were seen once. J lost 5 bases, V lost 5 bases, and 6 bases had no gene match. This CDR3 comprises 13 residues. CDR1 is LNHDA, CDR2 SQIVND, per germline (reference sequence).

The chain employs TRBV19 and TRBJ2-7; TRBD2 agrees at 7 bases. The specimen was memory CD8+ T cells sorted from blood. As to subset: CD45RO+ cells pooled with CCR7-negative TemRA cells. The source is a woman in her thirties in good health. The CDR3 nucleotides are TGTGCCAGTAGTCTGACTAGCTGTAACGAGCAGTACTTC. Translating it yields CASSLTSCNEQYF.